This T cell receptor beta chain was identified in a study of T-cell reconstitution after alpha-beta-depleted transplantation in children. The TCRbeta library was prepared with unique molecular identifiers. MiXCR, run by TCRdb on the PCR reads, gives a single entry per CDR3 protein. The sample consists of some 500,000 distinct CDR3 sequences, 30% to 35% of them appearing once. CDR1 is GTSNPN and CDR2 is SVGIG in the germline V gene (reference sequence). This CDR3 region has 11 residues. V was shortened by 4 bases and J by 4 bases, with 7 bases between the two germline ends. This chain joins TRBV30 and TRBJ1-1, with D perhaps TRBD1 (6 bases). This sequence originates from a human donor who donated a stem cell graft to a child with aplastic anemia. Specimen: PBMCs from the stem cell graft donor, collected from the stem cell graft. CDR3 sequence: CAWNRATEAFF. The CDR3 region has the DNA TGTGCCTGGAACAGGGCCACTGAAGCTTTCTTT.